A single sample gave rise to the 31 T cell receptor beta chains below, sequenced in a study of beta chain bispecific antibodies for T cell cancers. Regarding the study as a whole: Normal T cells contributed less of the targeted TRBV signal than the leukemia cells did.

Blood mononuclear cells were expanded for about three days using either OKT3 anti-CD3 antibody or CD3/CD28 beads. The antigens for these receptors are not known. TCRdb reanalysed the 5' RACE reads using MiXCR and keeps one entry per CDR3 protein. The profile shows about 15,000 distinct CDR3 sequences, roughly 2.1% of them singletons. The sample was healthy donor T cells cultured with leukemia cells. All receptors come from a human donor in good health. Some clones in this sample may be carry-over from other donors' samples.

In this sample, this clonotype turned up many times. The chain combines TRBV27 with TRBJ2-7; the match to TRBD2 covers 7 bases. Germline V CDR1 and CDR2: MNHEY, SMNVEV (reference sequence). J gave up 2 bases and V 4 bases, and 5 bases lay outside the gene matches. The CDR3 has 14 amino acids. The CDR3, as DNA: TGTGCCAGCAGTTGGTCTAGCGGACCCTACGAGCAGTACTTC. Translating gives CASSWSSGPYEQYF.

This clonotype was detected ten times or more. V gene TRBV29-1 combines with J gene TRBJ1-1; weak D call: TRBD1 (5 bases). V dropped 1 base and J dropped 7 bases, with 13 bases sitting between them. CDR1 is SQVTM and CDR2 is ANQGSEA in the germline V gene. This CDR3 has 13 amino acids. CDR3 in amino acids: CSVEGGGKIEAFF. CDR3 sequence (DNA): TGCAGCGTTGAAGGTGGGGGTAAAATTGAAGCTTTCTTT. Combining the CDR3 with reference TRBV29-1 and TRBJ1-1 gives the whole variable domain SAVISQKPSRDICQRGTSLTIQCQVDSQVTMMFWYRQQPGQSLTLIATANQGSEATYESGFVIDKFPISRPNLTFSTLTVSNMSPEDSSIYLCSVEGGGKIEAFFGQGTRLTVV.

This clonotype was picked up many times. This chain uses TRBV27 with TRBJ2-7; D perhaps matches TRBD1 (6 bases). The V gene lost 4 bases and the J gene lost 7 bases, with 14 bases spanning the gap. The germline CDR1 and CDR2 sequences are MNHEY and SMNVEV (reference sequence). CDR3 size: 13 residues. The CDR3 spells CASSSTSQGEQYF. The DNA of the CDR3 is TGTGCCAGCAGTTCCACCTCCCAGGGGGAGCAGTACTTC.

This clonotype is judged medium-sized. The DNA of the CDR3 is TGTGCCAGCAGCAAGAGACAGAGACTATACAATGAGCAGTTCTTC. This gives the protein CASSKRQRLYNEQFF. The V call is TRBV21-1, the J call TRBJ2-1; TRBD1, the D gene given by the table, was not confirmed from the DNA. TRBV21-1 is a recognized pseudogene. The CDR3 covers 15 residues.

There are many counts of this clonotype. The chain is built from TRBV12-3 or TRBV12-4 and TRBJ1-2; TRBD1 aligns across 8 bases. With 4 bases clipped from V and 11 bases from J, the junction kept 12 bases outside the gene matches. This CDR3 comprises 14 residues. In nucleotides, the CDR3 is TGTGCCAGCAGTTCGATGACAGGGGATTGGCTTTACACCTTC. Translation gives CASSSMTGDWLYTF.

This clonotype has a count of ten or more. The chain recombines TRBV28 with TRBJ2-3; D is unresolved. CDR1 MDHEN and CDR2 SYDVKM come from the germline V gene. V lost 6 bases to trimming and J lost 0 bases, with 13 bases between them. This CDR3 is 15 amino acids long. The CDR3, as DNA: TGTGCCAGCAGCTTCGGCGAACTTAGCACAGATACGCAGTATTTT. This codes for CASSFGELSTDTQYF.

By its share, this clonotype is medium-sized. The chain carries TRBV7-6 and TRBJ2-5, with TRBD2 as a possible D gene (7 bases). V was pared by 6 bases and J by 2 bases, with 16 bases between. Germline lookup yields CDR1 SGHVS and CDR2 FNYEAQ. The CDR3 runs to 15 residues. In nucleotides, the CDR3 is TGTGCCAGCAGATTGGGAGGGGGTTTACAAGAGACCCAGTACTTC. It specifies CASRLGGGLQETQYF.

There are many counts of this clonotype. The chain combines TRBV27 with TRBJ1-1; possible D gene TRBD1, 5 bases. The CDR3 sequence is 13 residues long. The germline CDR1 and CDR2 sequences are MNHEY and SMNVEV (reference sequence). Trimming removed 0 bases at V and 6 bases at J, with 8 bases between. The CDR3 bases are TGTGCCAGCAGTTTATCGGGGGGACCTGAAGCTTTCTTT. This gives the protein CASSLSGGPEAFF.

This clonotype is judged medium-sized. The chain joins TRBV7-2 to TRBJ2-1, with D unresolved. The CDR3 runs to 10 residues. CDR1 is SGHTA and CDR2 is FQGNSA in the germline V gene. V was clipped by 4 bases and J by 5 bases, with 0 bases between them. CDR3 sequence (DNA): TGTGCCAGCAGCTACAATGAGCAGTTCTTC. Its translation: CASSYNEQFF.

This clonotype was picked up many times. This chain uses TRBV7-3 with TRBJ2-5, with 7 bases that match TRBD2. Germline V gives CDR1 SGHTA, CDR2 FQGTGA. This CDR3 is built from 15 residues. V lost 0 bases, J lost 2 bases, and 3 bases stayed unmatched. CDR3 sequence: CASSLTGTTQETQYF. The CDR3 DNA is TGTGCCAGCAGCTTAACCGGGACTACACAAGAGACCCAGTACTTC.

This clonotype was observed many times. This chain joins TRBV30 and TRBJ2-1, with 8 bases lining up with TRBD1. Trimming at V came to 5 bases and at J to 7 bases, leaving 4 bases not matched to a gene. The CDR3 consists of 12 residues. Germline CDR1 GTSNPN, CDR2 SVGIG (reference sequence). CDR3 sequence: CAWGQGWNEQFF. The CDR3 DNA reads TGTGCCTGGGGACAGGGATGGAATGAGCAGTTCTTC.

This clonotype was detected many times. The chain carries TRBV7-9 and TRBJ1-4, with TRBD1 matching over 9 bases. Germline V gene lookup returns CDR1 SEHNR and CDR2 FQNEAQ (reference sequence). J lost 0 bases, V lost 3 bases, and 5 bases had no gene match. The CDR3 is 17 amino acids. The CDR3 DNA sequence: TGTGCCAGCAGCTTTACAGGGGGCCCCACAACTAATGAAAAACTGTTTTTT. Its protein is CASSFTGGPTTNEKLFF.

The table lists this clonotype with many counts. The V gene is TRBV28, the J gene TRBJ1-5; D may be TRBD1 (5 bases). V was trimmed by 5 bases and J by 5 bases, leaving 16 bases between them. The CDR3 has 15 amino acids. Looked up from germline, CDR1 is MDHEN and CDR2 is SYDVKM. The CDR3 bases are TGTGCCAGCAGTCTCCGGGACGGCCTTTATCAGCCCCAGCATTTT. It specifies CASSLRDGLYQPQHF.

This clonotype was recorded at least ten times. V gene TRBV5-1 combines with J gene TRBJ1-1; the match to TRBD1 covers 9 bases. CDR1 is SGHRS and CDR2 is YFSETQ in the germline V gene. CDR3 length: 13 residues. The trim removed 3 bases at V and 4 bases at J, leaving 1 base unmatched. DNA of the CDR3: TGCGCCAGCAGCTCGGACAGGGGCACTGAAGCTTTCTTT. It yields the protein CASSSDRGTEAFF.

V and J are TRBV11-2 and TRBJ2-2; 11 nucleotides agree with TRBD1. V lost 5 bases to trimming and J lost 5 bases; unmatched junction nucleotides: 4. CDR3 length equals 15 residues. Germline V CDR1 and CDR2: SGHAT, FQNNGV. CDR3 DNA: TGTGCCAGCAGCCCCGGGACAGGGGGGACCGGGGAGCTGTTTTTT. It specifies CASSPGTGGTGELFF.

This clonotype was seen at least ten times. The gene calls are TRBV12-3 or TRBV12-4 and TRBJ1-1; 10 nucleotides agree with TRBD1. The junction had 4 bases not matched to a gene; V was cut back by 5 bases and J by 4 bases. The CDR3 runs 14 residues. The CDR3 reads CASSGTGAGTEAFF. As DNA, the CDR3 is TGTGCCAGCAGTGGGACAGGGGCTGGCACTGAAGCTTTCTTT.

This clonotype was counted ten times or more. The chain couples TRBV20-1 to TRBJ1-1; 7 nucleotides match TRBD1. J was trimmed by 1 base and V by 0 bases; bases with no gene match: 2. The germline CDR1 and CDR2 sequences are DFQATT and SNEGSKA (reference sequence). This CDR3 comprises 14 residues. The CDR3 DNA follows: TGCAGTGCTAGAGAGACAGGGACGAACACTGAAGCTTTCTTT. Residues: CSARETGTNTEAFF.

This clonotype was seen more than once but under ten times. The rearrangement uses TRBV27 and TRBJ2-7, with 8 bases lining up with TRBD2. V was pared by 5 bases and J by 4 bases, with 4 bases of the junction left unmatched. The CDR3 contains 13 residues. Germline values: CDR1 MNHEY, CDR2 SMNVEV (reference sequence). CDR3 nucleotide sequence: TGTGCCAGCAGTATCGGGGGGGGTTACGAGCAGTACTTC. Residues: CASSIGGGYEQYF.

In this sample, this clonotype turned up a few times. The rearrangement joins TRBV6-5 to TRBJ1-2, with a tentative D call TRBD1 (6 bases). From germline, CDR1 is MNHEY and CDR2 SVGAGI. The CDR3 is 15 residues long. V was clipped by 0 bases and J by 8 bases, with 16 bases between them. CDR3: CASSYSAGDPRGYTF. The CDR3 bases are TGTGCCAGCAGTTACTCAGCAGGGGATCCTAGAGGCTACACCTTC.

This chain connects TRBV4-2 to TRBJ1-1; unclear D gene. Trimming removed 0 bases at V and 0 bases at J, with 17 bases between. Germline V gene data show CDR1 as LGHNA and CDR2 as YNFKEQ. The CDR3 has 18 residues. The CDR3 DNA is TGTGCCAGCAGCCAAGATCCTTTGAGGGCTGGGATGAACACTGAAGCTTTCTTT. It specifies CASSQDPLRAGMNTEAFF.

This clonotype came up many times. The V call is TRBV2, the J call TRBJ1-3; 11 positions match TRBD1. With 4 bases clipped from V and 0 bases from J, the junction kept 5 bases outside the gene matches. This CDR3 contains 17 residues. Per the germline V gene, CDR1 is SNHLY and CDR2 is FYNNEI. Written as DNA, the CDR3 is TGTGCCAGCAGTGGACGGACAGGGGGCTTCTCTGGAAACACCATATATTTT. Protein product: CASSGRTGGFSGNTIYF.

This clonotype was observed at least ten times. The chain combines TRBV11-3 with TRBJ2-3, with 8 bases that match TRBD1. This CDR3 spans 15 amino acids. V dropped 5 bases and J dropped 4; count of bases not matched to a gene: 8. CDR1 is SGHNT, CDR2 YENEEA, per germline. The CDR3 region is CASSERRGQADTQYF. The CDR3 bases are TGTGCCAGCAGCGAACGCAGGGGGCAGGCAGATACGCAGTATTTT.

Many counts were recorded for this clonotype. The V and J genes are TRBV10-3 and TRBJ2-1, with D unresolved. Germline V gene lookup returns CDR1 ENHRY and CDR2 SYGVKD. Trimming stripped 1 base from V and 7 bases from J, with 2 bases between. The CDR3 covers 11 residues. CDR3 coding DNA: TGTGCCATCAGTGAGTTGAATGAGCAGTTCTTC. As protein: CAISELNEQFF.

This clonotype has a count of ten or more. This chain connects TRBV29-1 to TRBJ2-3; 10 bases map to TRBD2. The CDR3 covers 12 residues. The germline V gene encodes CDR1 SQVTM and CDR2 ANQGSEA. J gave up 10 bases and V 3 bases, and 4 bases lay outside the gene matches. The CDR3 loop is CSVEFGLAAQYF. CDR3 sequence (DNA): TGCAGCGTTGAGTTTGGACTAGCGGCGCAGTATTTT.

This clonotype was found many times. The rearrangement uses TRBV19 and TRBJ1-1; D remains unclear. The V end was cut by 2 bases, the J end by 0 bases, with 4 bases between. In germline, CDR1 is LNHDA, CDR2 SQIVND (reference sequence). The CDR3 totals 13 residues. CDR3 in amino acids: CASSILLNTEAFF. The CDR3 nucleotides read TGTGCCAGTAGTATACTCTTGAACACTGAAGCTTTCTTT.

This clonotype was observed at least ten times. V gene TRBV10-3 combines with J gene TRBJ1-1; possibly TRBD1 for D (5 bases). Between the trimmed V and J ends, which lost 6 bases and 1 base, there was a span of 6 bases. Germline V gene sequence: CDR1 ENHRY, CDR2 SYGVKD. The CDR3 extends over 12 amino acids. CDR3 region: CAIRGPNTEAFF. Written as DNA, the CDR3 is TGTGCCATCAGGGGGCCGAACACTGAAGCTTTCTTT.

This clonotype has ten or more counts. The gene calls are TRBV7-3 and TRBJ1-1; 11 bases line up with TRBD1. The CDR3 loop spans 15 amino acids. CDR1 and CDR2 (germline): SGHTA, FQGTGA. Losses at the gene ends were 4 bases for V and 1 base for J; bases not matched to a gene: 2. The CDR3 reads CASSWTGGGNTEAFF. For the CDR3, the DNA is TGTGCCAGCAGCTGGACAGGGGGCGGGAACACTGAAGCTTTCTTT.

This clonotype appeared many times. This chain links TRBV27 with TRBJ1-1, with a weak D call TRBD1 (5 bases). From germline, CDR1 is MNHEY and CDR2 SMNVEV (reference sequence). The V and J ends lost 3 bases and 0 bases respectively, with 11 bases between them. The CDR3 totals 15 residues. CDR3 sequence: CASSFTGSMNTEAFF. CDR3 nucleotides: TGTGCCAGCAGTTTTACAGGATCAATGAACACTGAAGCTTTCTTT.

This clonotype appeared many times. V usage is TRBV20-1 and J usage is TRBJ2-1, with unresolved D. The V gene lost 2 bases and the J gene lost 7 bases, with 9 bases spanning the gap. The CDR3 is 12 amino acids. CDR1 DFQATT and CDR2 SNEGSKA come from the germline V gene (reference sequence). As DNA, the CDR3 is TGCAGTGCTAGATGGTTGAGGAATGAGCAGTTCTTC. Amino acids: CSARWLRNEQFF.

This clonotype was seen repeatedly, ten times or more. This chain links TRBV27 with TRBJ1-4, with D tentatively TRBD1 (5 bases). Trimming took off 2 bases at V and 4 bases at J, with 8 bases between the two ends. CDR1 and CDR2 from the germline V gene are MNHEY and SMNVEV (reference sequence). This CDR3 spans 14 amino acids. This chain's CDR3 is CASSLQGINEKLFF. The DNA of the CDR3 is TGTGCCAGCAGTTTACAGGGCATTAATGAAAAACTGTTTTTT.

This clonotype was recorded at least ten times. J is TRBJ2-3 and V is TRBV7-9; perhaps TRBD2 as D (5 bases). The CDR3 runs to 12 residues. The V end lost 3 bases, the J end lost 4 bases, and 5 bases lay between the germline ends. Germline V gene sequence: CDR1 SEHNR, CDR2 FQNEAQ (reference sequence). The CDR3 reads CASSFGADTQYF. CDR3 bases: TGTGCCAGCAGCTTCGGGGCAGATACGCAGTATTTT. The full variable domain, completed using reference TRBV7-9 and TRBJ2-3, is DTGVSQNPRHKITKRGQNVTFRCDPISEHNRLYWYRQTLGQGPEFLTYFQNEAQLEKSRLLSDRFSAERPKGSFSTLEIQRTEQGDSAMYLCASSFGADTQYFGPGTRLTVL.